This T cell receptor beta chain is from a study of Tregs in tolerant kidney transplant recipients. Study observations and caveats: The most relevant donor-specific Treg TCRbeta repertoire apparently came from expansion with activated donor B cells.

Measured with immunoSEQ multiplex PCR; TCRdb has only the in-frame clones, and not every one. The sample shows around 20,000 clones, around 82% of them seen only once. Concerning this clone: Its antigen remains unknown.

The sequence came from a human donor in good health. Sequences were obtained from Tregs from blood.

The chain's CDR3 is CASKIGLGNSPLHF. CDR3 nucleotide sequence: TGTGCCAGCAAAATAGGGTTGGGGAATTCACCCCTCCACTTT. The chain combines TRBV6-5 with TRBJ1-6, with D unclear. The CDR3 contains 14 residues. CDR1 is MNHEY, CDR2 SVGAGI, per germline. Trimming pared 7 bases from V and 7 bases from J, leaving 14 bases between.